The present T cell receptor (beta chain) was sequenced within a study of shared clonotypes between healthy human individuals. Study results and caveats: Estimated clonotype richness was generally higher in naive than memory subsets.

Naive CD8 cells, CD45RO-negative and positively selected for CCR7, excluded terminally differentiated effector memory CD45RA+ cells. About this clone itself: The antigen is not known.

The CDR3 loop spans 13 amino acids. Each PCR replicate from the sorted subsets contained 200 to 250 ng DNA, which is tens of thousands of T cell genomes. Using immunoSEQ multiplex PCR, the repertoire was profiled, and TCRdb retains in-frame clones only, with some absent. Here the sample spans around 640,000 clones, roughly 96% being singletons. J is TRBJ2-7 and V is TRBV21-1. TRBV21-1 is noted as a pseudogene. Input material: naive CD8+ T cells sorted from blood. This receptor was identified in a woman aged 30 to 39 in good health. Written as DNA, the CDR3 is TGTGCCAGCCCCCGGGGCCTAGGCCACGAGCAGTACTTC. Protein product: CASPRGLGHEQYF.